The next 17 T cell receptor beta chains were all read from a single sample in a study of shared clonotypes between healthy human individuals. Repertoires were generated with immunoSEQ multiplex PCR, while TCRdb's copy carries only in-frame clones and drops some. The sample yields about 2.4 million clones, more than 90% seen once. The sequenced sample was naive CD4+ T cells sorted from blood. This sample's subset: CD45RA+ positively selected. Receptors originate from a man aged 18 to 35 in good health.

The CDR3 is CASSPPGLAGGLEQYF. In DNA, the CDR3 is TGTGCCAGCAGCCCCCCCGGACTAGCGGGGGGGCTAGAGCAGTACTTC. V usage is TRBV7-2 and J usage is TRBJ2-7; 15 positions agree with TRBD2. The CDR3 has 16 residues. The ends lost 5 bases at V and 7 bases at J; junction bases unmatched: 9. Germline CDR1 SGHTA, CDR2 FQGNSA.

This CDR3 reads CASSPRLAVYQETQYF. CDR3 DNA: TGTGCCAGCAGTCCCCGACTAGCGGTCTACCAAGAGACCCAGTACTTC. V and J are TRBV27 and TRBJ2-5; 9 nucleotides match TRBD2. From germline, CDR1 is MNHEY and CDR2 SMNVEV (reference sequence). This CDR3 region has 16 residues. The junction had 7 bases not matched to a gene; V was cut back by 5 bases and J by 0 bases.

The chain joins TRBV7-2 to TRBJ2-7, with D hard to call. The V end lost 4 bases, the J end lost 7 bases, and 14 bases lay between the germline ends. CDR1 is SGHTA, CDR2 FQGNSA, per germline. The length of the CDR3 is 13 residues. CDR3 loop: CASSSGPLREQYF. CDR3 coding DNA: TGTGCCAGCAGCTCAGGACCGCTCCGTGAGCAGTACTTC.

This clone has only a few counts. V gene TRBV6-5 combines with J gene TRBJ2-5; 8 nucleotides match TRBD1. CDR3 length: 13 residues. J was trimmed by 5 bases and V by 5 bases; bases with no gene match: 4. Germline V gene lookup returns CDR1 MNHEY and CDR2 SVGAGI. CDR3 protein: CASSRQGSETQYF. The CDR3 coding sequence is TGTGCCAGCAGTCGACAGGGGTCCGAGACCCAGTACTTC.

CDR3 amino acids: CASSRRDGLSSYNSPLHF. In DNA, the CDR3 is TGTGCCAGCAGCCGGCGGGACGGACTTAGCTCCTATAATTCACCCCTCCACTTT. The chain couples TRBV5-5 to TRBJ1-6, with a tentative D call TRBD1 (5 bases). The CDR3 consists of 18 residues. Per the germline V gene, CDR1 is SGHKS and CDR2 is YYEKEE (reference sequence). With 4 bases removed from V and 0 bases from J, the gap between germline ends came to 17 bases.

As regards this clone: The same CDR3 can be traced to other DNA sequences in this sample. The genes are TRBV5-1 and TRBJ1-4; 7 bases agree with TRBD1. Germline CDR1 is SGHRS and CDR2 is YFSETQ. Trimming removed 4 bases from V and 5 bases from J; junction bases left unmatched: 5. There are 14 residues in the CDR3. This chain's CDR3 is CASSRTGPNEKLFF. The CDR3 DNA sequence: TGCGCCAGCAGCCGGACAGGCCCAAATGAAAAACTGTTTTTT. The full variable domain, with the rest looked up from reference TRBV5-1 and TRBJ1-4, is KAGVTQTPRYLIKTRGQQVTLSCSPISGHRSVSWYQQTPGQGLQFLFEYFSETQRNKGNFPGRFSGRQFSNSRSEMNVSTLELGDSALYLCASSRTGPNEKLFFGSGTQLSVL.

This chain links TRBV9 with TRBJ2-7, with a weak D call TRBD2 (5 bases). The CDR3 length is 14 residues. Germline CDR1 is SGDLS and CDR2 is YYNGEE. V lost 3 bases, J lost 0 bases, and 10 bases lay in between. CDR3 in amino acids: CASSARRSSYEQYF. DNA of the CDR3: TGTGCCAGCAGCGCCCGGAGGAGCTCCTACGAGCAGTACTTC.

V and J are TRBV27 and TRBJ2-7; 9 bases match TRBD2. Trimming took 2 bases from V and 3 from J; bases not matched to a gene: 11. Germline V gene sequence: CDR1 MNHEY, CDR2 SMNVEV (reference sequence). The length of the CDR3 is 17 residues. CDR3 bases: TGTGCCAGCAGTTTAATTGGGGTAGCGGGAGTCCTCTACGAGCAGTACTTC. Translating gives CASSLIGVAGVLYEQYF.

V is TRBV21-1 and J is TRBJ1-4; no DNA check was done on the table's D call, TRBD1. TRBV21-1 represents a pseudogene. This CDR3 is 16 amino acids long. The CDR3 DNA sequence: TGTGCCAGCAGCGCGCGACTCAGGGGGCGGGGTGAAAAACTGTTTTTT. The encoded protein is CASSARLRGRGEKLFF.

The chain links TRBV10-3 to TRBJ2-2; D not resolved. V was pared by 4 bases and J by 4 bases, with 7 bases between. CDR3 size: 13 residues. Germline CDR1 is ENHRY and CDR2 is SYGVKD. The CDR3 DNA reads as TGTGCCATCAGTGCGGACGCCACCGGGGAGCTGTTTTTT. Its protein is CAISADATGELFF.

The chain couples TRBV21-1 to TRBJ2-4; TRBD1 reflects the table's D call only, with no check against the DNA. TRBV21-1 is classified as a pseudogene. The CDR3 covers 19 residues. The CDR3 bases are TGTGCCAGCAGCAAAGACTGCTTAGACAGGGAGCCGGCCAAAAACATTCAGTACTTC. This translates into CASSKDCLDREPAKNIQYF.

J is TRBJ2-2 and V is TRBV19; TRBD2 is a possible D gene (5 bases). The ends were cut back, 6 bases at V and 0 bases at J, with 14 bases in the middle. The CDR3 is made up of 16 amino acids. Germline CDR1 LNHDA, CDR2 SQIVND (reference sequence). Here the CDR3 DNA reads TGTGCCAGTAGCGACTTGAGGGAATCGAACACCGGGGAGCTGTTTTTT. Translating it yields CASSDLRESNTGELFF.

This chain uses TRBV2 with TRBJ2-3; 7 bases are shared with TRBD1. This CDR3 spans 15 amino acids. Trimming at V came to 2 bases and at J to 4 bases, leaving 6 bases not matched to a gene. Germline lookup yields CDR1 SNHLY and CDR2 FYNNEI. CDR3 amino acids: CASSENDRVADTQYF. CDR3 bases: TGTGCCAGCAGTGAAAACGACAGGGTTGCAGATACGCAGTATTTT. Variable domain in full (rest from reference TRBV2 and TRBJ2-3): EPEVTQTPSHQVTQMGQEVILRCVPISNHLYFYWYRQILGQKVEFLVSFYNNEISEKSEIFDDQFSVERPDGSNFTLKIRSTKLEDSAMYFCASSENDRVADTQYFGPGTRLTVL.

Notes on this clone: Other nucleotide sequences in the sample specify the same CDR3. The chain joins TRBV7-9 to TRBJ2-7, with a tentative D call TRBD2 (6 bases). This CDR3 is 13 amino acids long. Germline V gives CDR1 SEHNR, CDR2 FQNEAQ (reference sequence). V shed 8 bases and J shed 0 bases, with 11 bases lying between them. The CDR3 is CASSRDSSYEQYF. The CDR3, as DNA: TGTGCCAGCTCCCGGGACTCCTCCTACGAGCAGTACTTC.

The J gene is TRBJ2-7, the V gene TRBV10-3, with 7 bases that match TRBD1. Germline V CDR1 and CDR2: ENHRY, SYGVKD. With 6 bases clipped from V and 1 base from J, the junction kept 18 bases outside the gene matches. The CDR3 runs 18 residues. The CDR3 DNA reads as TGTGCCATCAGGGGGACAGCGACCAATTCACCTTCGTCCTACGAGCAGTACTTC. It encodes CAIRGTATNSPSSYEQYF.

The rearrangement links TRBV15 to TRBJ2-7; D not certain. V dropped 3 bases and J dropped 6 bases, with 12 bases sitting between them. The CDR3 loop spans 13 amino acids. Per the germline V gene, CDR1 is LNHNV and CDR2 is YYDKDF (reference sequence). CDR3 in amino acids: CATSRGTLTEQYF. The CDR3 DNA reads TGTGCCACCAGCAGGGGAACTCTTACCGAGCAGTACTTC.

J is TRBJ2-2 and V is TRBV7-3; 9 bases fit TRBD2. The CDR3 consists of 17 residues. J gave up 1 base and V 4 bases, and 7 bases lay outside the gene matches. CDR1 is SGHTA, CDR2 FQGTGA, per germline. CDR3 sequence: CASSSRGGTQNTGELFF. The CDR3 nucleotides read TGTGCCAGCAGCTCGCGGGGGGGCACCCAGAACACCGGGGAGCTGTTTTTT. Looking up the rest from reference TRBV7-3 and TRBJ2-2 gives the full variable domain: GAGVSQTPSNKVTEKGKYVELRCDPISGHTALYWYRQSLGQGPEFLIYFQGTGAADDSGLPNDRFFAVRPEGSVSTLKIQRTERGDSAVYLCASSSRGGTQNTGELFFGEGSRLTVL.